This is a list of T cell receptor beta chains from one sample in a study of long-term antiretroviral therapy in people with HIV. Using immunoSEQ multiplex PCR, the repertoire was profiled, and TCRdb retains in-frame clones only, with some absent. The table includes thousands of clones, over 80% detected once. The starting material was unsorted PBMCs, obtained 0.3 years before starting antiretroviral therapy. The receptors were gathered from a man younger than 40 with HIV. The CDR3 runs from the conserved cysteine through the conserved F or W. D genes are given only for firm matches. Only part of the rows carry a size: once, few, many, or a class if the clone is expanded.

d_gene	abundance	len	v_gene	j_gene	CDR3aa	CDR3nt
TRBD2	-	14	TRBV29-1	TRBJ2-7	CSVGTVGGANEQYF	TGCAGCGTTGGCACCGTCGGGGGGGCCAACGAGCAGTACTTC
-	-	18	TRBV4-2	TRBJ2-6	CASSQADGGSGGANVLTF	TGTGCCAGCAGCCAAGCTGATGGGGGGTCAGGAGGGGCCAACGTCCTGACTTTC
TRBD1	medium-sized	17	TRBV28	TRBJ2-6	CASSPTGQYSRANVLTF	TGTGCCAGCAGCCCCACGGGACAGTACTCTAGGGCCAACGTCCTGACTTTC
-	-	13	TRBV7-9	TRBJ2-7	CASSLPSTYEQYF	TGTGCCAGCAGCCTCCCGTCCACCTACGAGCAGTACTTC
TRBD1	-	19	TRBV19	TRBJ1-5	CASSIDGTGGDYSNQPQHF	TGTGCCAGTAGTATAGATGGGACAGGGGGCGATTATAGCAATCAGCCCCAGCATTTT
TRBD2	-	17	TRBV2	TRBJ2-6	CASSEVGRGSGANVLTF	TGTGCCAGCAGTGAAGTGGGGAGGGGCTCTGGGGCCAACGTCCTGACTTTC
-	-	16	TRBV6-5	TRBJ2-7	CASSYSPGELSYEQYF	TGTGCCAGCAGTTACTCTCCAGGGGAACTATCCTACGAGCAGTACTTC
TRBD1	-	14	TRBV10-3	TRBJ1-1	CAISGIQGGTEAFF	TGTGCCATCAGTGGCATACAGGGGGGTACTGAAGCTTTCTTT
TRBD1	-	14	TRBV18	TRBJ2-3	CASSPGTVGDTQYF	TGTGCCAGCTCACCGGGGACAGTGGGAGATACGCAGTATTTT
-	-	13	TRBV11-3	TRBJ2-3	CASSPDSTDTQYF	TGTGCCAGCAGCCCCGACAGCACAGATACGCAGTATTTT
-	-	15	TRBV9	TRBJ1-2	CASSVEATPNYGYTF	TGTGCCAGCAGCGTAGAGGCCACTCCTAACTATGGCTACACCTTC
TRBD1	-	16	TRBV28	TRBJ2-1	CASRPGTGGAYNEQFF	TGTGCCAGCAGACCAGGGACAGGGGGAGCCTACAATGAGCAGTTCTTC
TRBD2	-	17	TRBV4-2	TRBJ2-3	CASSHGTSGRPTDTQYF	TGTGCCAGCAGCCACGGGACTAGCGGGAGGCCCACAGATACGCAGTATTTT
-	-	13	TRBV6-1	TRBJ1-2	CASSQDGNYGYTF	TGTGCCAGCAGTCAAGACGGTAACTATGGCTACACCTTC
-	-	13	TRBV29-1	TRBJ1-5	CSVAQNTNQPQHF	TGCAGCGTGGCACAAAATACCAATCAGCCCCAGCATTTT
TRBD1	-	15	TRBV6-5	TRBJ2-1	CASSLQGGSYNEQFF	TGTGCCAGCAGCCTACAGGGGGGATCCTACAATGAGCAGTTCTTC
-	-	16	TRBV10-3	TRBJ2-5	CAISFSELGGQETQYF	TGTGCCATCAGTTTCTCGGAGCTAGGGGGCCAAGAGACCCAGTACTTC
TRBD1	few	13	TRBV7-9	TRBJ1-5	CASSHRGDQPQHF	TGTGCCAGCAGCCACAGGGGGGATCAGCCCCAGCATTTT
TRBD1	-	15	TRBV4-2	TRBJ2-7	CASSQGTGGSYEQYF	TGTGCCAGCAGCCAAGGGACAGGGGGCTCCTACGAGCAGTACTTC
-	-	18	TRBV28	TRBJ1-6	CASSLNPQGISYNSPLHF	TGTGCCAGCAGTTTAAATCCGCAGGGGATCTCCTATAATTCACCCCTCCACTTT
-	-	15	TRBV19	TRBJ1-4	CASSPGTPFNEKLFF	TGTGCCAGTAGTCCCGGGACACCCTTTAATGAAAAACTGTTTTTT
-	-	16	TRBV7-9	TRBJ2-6	CASSLRGARGANVLTF	TGTGCCAGCAGCCTACGGGGGGCGCGAGGGGCCAACGTCCTGACTTTC
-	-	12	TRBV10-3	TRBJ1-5	CAISASNQPQHF	TGTGCCATCAGTGCCAGCAATCAGCCCCAGCATTTT
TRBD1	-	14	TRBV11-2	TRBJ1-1	CASSPRTGNTEAFF	TGTGCCAGCAGCCCCCGGACAGGGAACACTGAAGCTTTCTTT
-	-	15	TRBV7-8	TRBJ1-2	CASSFRDSFSYGYTF	TGTGCCAGCAGCTTCCGGGATTCGTTTTCCTATGGCTACACCTTC
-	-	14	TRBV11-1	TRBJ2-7	CASSSAGPLYEQYF	TGTGCCAGCAGCTCTGCAGGGCCCCTCTACGAGCAGTACTTC
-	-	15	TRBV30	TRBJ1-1	CAWSGGVRMNTEAFF	TGTGCCTGGAGTGGAGGAGTTAGGATGAACACTGAAGCTTTCTTT
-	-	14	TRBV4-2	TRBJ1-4	CASSQGGANEKLFF	TGTGCCAGCAGCCAAGGGGGGGCTAATGAAAAACTGTTTTTT
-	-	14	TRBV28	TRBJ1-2	CASSRTRDPGGYTF	TGTGCCAGCAGTAGGACGAGAGACCCGGGTGGCTACACCTTC
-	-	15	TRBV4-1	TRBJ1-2	CASSQDAGGSYGYTF	TGCGCCAGCAGCCAAGATGCAGGTGGCTCCTATGGCTACACCTTC
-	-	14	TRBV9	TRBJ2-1	CASSTRQEGGEQFF	TGTGCCAGCAGCACACGACAGGAGGGTGGTGAGCAGTTCTTC
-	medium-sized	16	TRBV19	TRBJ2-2	CASSLLGGQNGGELFF	TGTGCCAGTAGTCTCCTGGGGGGGCAAAATGGCGGGGAGCTGTTTTTT
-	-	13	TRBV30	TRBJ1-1	CAWSVLSNTEAFF	TGTGCCTGGAGTGTACTATCGAACACTGAAGCTTTCTTT
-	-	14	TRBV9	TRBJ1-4	CASSASVGGEKLFF	TGTGCCAGCAGCGCCTCGGTAGGGGGGGAAAAACTGTTTTTT
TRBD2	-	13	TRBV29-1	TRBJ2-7	CSVKTSGNYEQYF	TGCAGCGTCAAGACTAGCGGGAACTACGAGCAGTACTTC
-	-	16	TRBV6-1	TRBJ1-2	CASSEAAGADSYGYTF	TGTGCCAGCAGTGAAGCGGCAGGGGCGGATAGCTATGGCTACACCTTC
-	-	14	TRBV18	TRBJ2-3	CASSSQAGSDTQYF	TGTGCCAGCTCATCCCAGGCAGGGTCAGATACGCAGTATTTT
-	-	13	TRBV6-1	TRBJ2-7	CASSSHGGREQYF	TGTGCCAGCAGCTCTCATGGAGGTAGGGAGCAGTACTTC
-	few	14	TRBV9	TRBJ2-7	CASSTDTYSYEQYF	TGTGCCAGCAGCACTGACACATACTCCTACGAGCAGTACTTC
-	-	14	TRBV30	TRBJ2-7	CAWSKGAPGSEQYF	TGTGCCTGGAGTAAAGGGGCTCCAGGAAGCGAGCAGTACTTC
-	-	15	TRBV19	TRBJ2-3	CASSTQGGRADTQYF	TGTGCCAGTAGTACCCAGGGGGGGCGCGCAGATACGCAGTATTTT
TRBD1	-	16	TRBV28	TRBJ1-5	CASSPDRGGSNQPQHF	TGTGCCAGCAGTCCTGACAGGGGAGGATCTAATCAGCCCCAGCATTTT
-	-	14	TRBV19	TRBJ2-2	CASQGTVNTGELFF	TGTGCCAGCCAAGGAACAGTGAACACCGGGGAGCTGTTTTTT
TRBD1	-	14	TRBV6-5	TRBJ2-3	CASNRDSQTDTQYF	TGTGCCAGCAACAGGGACAGCCAAACAGATACGCAGTATTTT
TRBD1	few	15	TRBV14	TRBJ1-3	CASSHLQGAGNTIYF	TGTGCCAGCAGCCACCTCCAGGGGGCTGGAAACACCATATATTTT
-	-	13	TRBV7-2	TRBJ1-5	CASSLGEDQPQHF	TGTGCCAGCAGCTTAGGGGAGGATCAGCCCCAGCATTTT
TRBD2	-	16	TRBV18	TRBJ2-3	CASSPLRAGGGDTQYF	TGTGCCAGCTCACCATTGCGAGCGGGGGGTGGAGATACGCAGTATTTT
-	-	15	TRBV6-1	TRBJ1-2	CASSASPGHLTGYTF	TGTGCCAGCAGTGCTAGTCCCGGACACCTGACGGGCTACACCTTC
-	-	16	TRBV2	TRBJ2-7	CASSGLGQSGSYEQYF	TGTGCCAGCAGTGGGTTGGGGCAGTCGGGCTCCTACGAGCAGTACTTC
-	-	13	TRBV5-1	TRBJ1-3	CASSEYSGNTIYF	TGCGCCAGCAGCGAATACTCTGGAAACACCATATATTTT
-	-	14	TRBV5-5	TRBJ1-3	CASSFEISGNTIYF	TGTGCCAGCAGCTTCGAGATCTCTGGAAACACCATATATTTT
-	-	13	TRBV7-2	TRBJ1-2	CASSLSPIYGYTF	TGTGCCAGCAGCTTATCTCCAATTTATGGCTACACCTTC
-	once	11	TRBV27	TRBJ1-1	CASRGWTEAFF	TGTGCCAGCCGGGGTTGGACTGAAGCTTTCTTT
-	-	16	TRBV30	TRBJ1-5	CAWSGWGGRSNQPQHF	TGTGCCTGGAGTGGGTGGGGGGGGCGAAGCAATCAGCCCCAGCATTTT
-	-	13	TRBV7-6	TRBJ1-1	CASSLVQNTEAFF	TGTGCCAGCAGCTTAGTACAGAACACTGAAGCTTTCTTT
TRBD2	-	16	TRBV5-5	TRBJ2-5	CASSSRFTSATETQYF	TGTGCCAGCAGCTCCCGGTTCACTAGCGCCACAGAGACCCAGTACTTC